Sequencing of this T cell receptor beta chain was carried out in a study of OX40 agonist ivuxolimab in advanced cancers. At the level of the study: Patients received ivuxolimab, an agonistic anti-OX40 (CD134) antibody. Each patient was given ivuxolimab into a vein every 2 weeks, at 0.01 to 10 mg/kg. Study-level points and caveats: Antigen targets of the expanded peripheral T cells went undetermined.

Trimming stripped 4 bases from V and 3 bases from J, with 13 bases between. CDR3 length: 15 residues. Germline CDR1 is MGHRA and CDR2 is YSYEKL. This clone was seen once. Its specificity is unknown. Clones were sequenced by immunoSEQ multiplex PCR, and TCRdb holds only the in-frame ones, with some missing. Among 45,000 to 70,000 clones listed, 86% were seen once. The clonotype was recovered from an adult with an advanced solid tumor such as melanoma, head and neck, liver or kidney cancer. This chain connects TRBV4-1 to TRBJ1-5; weak D call: TRBD1 (6 bases). Sequenced here: CD4+ or CD8+ T cells sorted from blood, sampled in a trial of the OX40 agonist ivuxolimab. The CDR3 here is CASSPHRDANQPQHF. CDR3 in DNA: TGCGCCAGCAGCCCGCACAGGGATGCCAATCAGCCCCAGCATTTT.